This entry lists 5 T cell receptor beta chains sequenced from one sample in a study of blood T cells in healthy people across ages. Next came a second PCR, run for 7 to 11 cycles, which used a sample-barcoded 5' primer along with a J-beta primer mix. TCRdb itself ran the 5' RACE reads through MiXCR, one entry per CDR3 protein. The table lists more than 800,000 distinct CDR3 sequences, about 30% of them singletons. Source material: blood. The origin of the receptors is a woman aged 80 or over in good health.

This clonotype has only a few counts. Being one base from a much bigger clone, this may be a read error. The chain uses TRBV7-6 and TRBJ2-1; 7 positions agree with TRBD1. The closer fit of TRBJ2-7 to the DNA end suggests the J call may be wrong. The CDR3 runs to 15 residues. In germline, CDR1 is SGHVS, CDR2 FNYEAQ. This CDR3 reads CASSPQGYSYNEQYF. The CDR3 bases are TGTGCCAGCAGCCCACAGGGGTACTCCTACAATGAGCAGTACTTC.

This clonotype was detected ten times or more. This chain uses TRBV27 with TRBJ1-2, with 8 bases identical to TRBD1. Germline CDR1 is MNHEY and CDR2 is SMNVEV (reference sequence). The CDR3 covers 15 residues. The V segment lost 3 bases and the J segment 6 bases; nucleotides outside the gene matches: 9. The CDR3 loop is CASSFLRTGKDGYTF. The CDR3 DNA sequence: TGTGCCAGCAGTTTCCTAAGGACAGGGAAAGATGGCTACACCTTC.

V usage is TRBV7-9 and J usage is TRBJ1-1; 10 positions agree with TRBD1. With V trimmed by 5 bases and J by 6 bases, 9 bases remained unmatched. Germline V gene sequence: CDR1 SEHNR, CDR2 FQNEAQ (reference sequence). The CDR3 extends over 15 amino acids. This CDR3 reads CASSRPGQGTSEAFF. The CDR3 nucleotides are TGTGCCAGCAGCAGACCGGGACAGGGGACCTCTGAAGCTTTCTTT.

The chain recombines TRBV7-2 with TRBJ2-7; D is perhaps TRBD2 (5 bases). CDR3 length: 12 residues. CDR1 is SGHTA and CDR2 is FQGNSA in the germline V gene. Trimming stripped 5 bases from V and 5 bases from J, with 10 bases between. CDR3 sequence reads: CASSGGGHEQYF. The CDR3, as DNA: TGTGCCAGCAGCGGAGGTGGTCACGAGCAGTACTTC.

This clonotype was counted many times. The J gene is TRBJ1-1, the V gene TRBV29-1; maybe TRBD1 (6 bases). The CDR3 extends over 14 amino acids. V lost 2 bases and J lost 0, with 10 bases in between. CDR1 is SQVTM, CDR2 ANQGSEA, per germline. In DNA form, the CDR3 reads TGCAGCGTTGAACACTCAGGGGTGAACACTGAAGCTTTCTTT. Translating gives CSVEHSGVNTEAFF.